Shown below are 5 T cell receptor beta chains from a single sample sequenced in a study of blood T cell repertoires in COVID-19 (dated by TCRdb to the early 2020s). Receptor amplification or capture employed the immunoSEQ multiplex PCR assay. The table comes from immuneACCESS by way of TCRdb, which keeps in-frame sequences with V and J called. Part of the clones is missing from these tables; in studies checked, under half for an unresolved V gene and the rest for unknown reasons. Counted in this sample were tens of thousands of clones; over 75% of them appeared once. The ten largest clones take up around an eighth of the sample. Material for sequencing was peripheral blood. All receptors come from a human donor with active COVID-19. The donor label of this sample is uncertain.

Here the CDR3 DNA reads TGTGCCAGCAGCTTAGCCGGGACACCCACTGAAGCTTTCTTT. Translated, it gives CASSLAGTPTEAFF. V is TRBV11-1 and J is TRBJ1-1, with D possibly TRBD1 on 6 matching bases. Germline V gene data show CDR1 as SGHAT and CDR2 as FQDESV (reference sequence). V lost 0 bases and J lost 4, with 9 bases in between. The CDR3 consists of 14 residues.

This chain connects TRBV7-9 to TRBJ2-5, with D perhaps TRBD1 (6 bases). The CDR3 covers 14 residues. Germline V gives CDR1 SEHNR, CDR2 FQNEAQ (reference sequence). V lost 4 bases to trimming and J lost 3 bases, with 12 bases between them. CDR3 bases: TGTGCCAGCAGCTCAAAAAACAGGGAAGAGACCCAGTACTTC. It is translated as CASSSKNREETQYF.

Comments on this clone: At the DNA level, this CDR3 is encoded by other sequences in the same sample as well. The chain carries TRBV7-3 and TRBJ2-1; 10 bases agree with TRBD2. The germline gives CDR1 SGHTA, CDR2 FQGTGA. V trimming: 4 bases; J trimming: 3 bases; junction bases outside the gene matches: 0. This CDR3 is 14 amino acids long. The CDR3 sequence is CASSSSGGYNEQFF. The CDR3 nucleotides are TGTGCCAGCAGCTCTAGCGGGGGCTACAATGAGCAGTTCTTC. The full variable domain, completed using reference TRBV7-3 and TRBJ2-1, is GAGVSQTPSNKVTEKGKYVELRCDPISGHTALYWYRQSLGQGPEFLIYFQGTGAADDSGLPNDRFFAVRPEGSVSTLKIQRTERGDSAVYLCASSSSGGYNEQFFGPGTRLTVL.

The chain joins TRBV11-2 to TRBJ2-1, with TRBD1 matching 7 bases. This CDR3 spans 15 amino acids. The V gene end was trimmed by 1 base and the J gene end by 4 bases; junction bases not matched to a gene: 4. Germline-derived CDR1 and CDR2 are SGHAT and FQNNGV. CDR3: CASSLARGSYNEQFF. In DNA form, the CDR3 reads TGTGCCAGCAGCTTAGCCAGGGGGTCTTACAATGAGCAGTTCTTC. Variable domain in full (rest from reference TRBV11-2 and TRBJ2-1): EAGVAQSPRYKIIEKRQSVAFWCNPISGHATLYWYQQILGQGPKLLIQFQNNGVVDDSQLPKDRFSAERLKGVDSTLKIQPAKLEDSAVYLCASSLARGSYNEQFFGPGTRLTVL.

In nucleotides, the CDR3 is TGTGCCAGCAGCCGACCCAGCAAGGGGGAAGATACGCAGTATTTT. Its translation: CASSRPSKGEDTQYF. The chain combines TRBV14 with TRBJ2-3; perhaps TRBD1 as D (6 bases). The germline V and J ends were trimmed by 4 bases and 5 bases, with 16 bases remaining between them. The CDR3 runs to 15 residues. Germline loops: CDR1 SGHDN, CDR2 FVKESK. The entire variable domain, with the rest obtained from reference TRBV14 and TRBJ2-3, is as follows: EAGVTQFPSHSVIEKGQTVTLRCDPISGHDNLYWYRRVMGKEIKFLLHFVKESKQDESGMPNNRFLAERTGGTYSTLKVQPAELEDSGVYFCASSRPSKGEDTQYFGPGTRLTVL.